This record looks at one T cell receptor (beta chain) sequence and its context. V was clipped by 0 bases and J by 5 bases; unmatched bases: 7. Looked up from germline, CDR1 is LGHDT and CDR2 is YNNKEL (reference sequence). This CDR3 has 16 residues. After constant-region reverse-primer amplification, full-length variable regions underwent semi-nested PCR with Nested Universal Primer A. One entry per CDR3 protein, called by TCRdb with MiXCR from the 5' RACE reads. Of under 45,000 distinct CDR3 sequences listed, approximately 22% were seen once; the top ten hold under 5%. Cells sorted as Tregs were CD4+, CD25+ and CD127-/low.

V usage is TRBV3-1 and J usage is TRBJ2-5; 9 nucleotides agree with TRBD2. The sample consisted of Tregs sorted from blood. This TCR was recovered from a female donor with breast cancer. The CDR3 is CASSQDGLAPGETQYF. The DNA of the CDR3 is TGTGCCAGCAGCCAAGATGGACTAGCGCCTGGGGAGACCCAGTACTTC.